Listed below are T cell receptor beta chains from one sample, sequenced in a study of glioma-infiltrating T cells after dendritic cell vaccination. TCRdb's copy holds only in-frame clones and misses some; the assay was immunoSEQ multiplex PCR. The data contain 85,000 or so clones, around 85% of them singletons. Sequencing used blood, obtained after dendritic cell vaccination. Every receptor here comes from a human donor with glioblastoma. The CDR3 runs from the conserved cysteine through the conserved F or W. D genes are given only for firm matches. Size is omitted from some rows. Given values are once, few, many or a class for expanded clones.

V gene	J gene	clone size	D gene	CDR3 DNA	CDR3 protein
TRBV7-9	TRBJ2-5	NA	TRBD1	TGTGCCAGCAGCTTATTAGGACAGGACCAAGAGACCCAGTACTTC	CASSLLGQDQETQYF
TRBV5-1	TRBJ2-5	NA	TRBD2	TGCGCCAGCAGCTCTGTGGGGCCTAGCGGAATGGAGACCCAGTACTTC	CASSSVGPSGMETQYF
TRBV9	TRBJ1-2	NA	TRBD1	TGTGCCAGCAGCTGGACGCCAGGGACAGTCTATGGCTACACCTTC	CASSWTPGTVYGYTF
TRBV28	TRBJ2-1	NA	NA	TGTGCCAGTTGGAGCTCCTACAATGAGCAGTTCTTC	CASWSSYNEQFF
TRBV25-1	TRBJ2-1	NA	TRBD1	TGTGCCAGCCGGGACAGGGGGCGGGATGAGCAGTTCTTC	CASRDRGRDEQFF
TRBV7-6	TRBJ2-3	NA	TRBD2	TGTGCCAGCAGCTTAAGGACTAGCGGGAGTACAGATACGCAGTATTTT	CASSLRTSGSTDTQYF
TRBV19	TRBJ2-1	NA	TRBD2	TGTGCCAGTAGTATACGACCGGGACTAGCGGGGGGGCTCTACAATGAGCAGTTCTTC	CASSIRPGLAGGLYNEQFF
TRBV9	TRBJ1-2	NA	TRBD1	TGTGCCAGCAGCGTACCCCGGGACAGGGGGTTCTATGGCTACACCTTC	CASSVPRDRGFYGYTF
TRBV9	TRBJ2-1	NA	NA	TGTGCCAGCAGCGCCTTTATTACCGGTGAGCAGTTCTTC	CASSAFITGEQFF
TRBV19	TRBJ2-7	NA	TRBD1	TGTGCCAGTAGTCCAGGAGCCTGGGACAGGTTGTCCTACGAGCAGTACTTC	CASSPGAWDRLSYEQYF
TRBV18	TRBJ1-2	NA	NA	TGTGCCAGCTCACCCCTAGAGAAGGTGTACTACACCTTC	CASSPLEKVYYTF
TRBV7-3	TRBJ2-7	NA	NA	TGTGCCAGCAGCTTAGCGCAGGGCCGGGGGTACGAGCAGTACTTC	CASSLAQGRGYEQYF
TRBV4-3	TRBJ1-5	NA	TRBD1	TGCGCCAGCAGCCAAGTATACAGGGGTAATCAGCCCCAGCATTTT	CASSQVYRGNQPQHF
TRBV28	TRBJ2-7	NA	NA	TGTGCCAGCAGTCCTCAGGACGAGCAGTACTTC	CASSPQDEQYF
TRBV13	TRBJ1-3	NA	TRBD1	TGTGCCAGCAGCTTAGACAGGGGTTCTGGAAACACCATATATTTT	CASSLDRGSGNTIYF
TRBV5-1	TRBJ2-2	NA	NA	TGCGCCAGCAGTACAGGGTGGGGTGACACCGGGGAGCTGTTTTTT	CASSTGWGDTGELFF
TRBV10-2	TRBJ2-1	NA	TRBD1	TGCGCCAGCAGTGAGCCCGACAGGGGGGTCTACAATGAGCAGTTCTTC	CASSEPDRGVYNEQFF
TRBV5-8	TRBJ2-6	NA	NA	TGTGCCAGCAGCTCTATCGGAGGGGCGCGGTTGGGGGCCAACGTCCTGACTTTC	CASSSIGGARLGANVLTF
TRBV7-9	TRBJ1-2	few	TRBD1	TGTGCCAGCAGCTTATGGTCCTCGGGGACAGCTAACTATGGCTACACCTTC	CASSLWSSGTANYGYTF
TRBV2	TRBJ2-1	NA	NA	TGTGCCAGCATGAAGCAAAGCTCCTACAATGAGCAGTTCTTC	CASMKQSSYNEQFF
TRBV4-1	TRBJ2-7	NA	NA	TGCGCCAGCAGCCAACACAGTACCTACGAGCAGTACTTC	CASSQHSTYEQYF
TRBV6-1	TRBJ2-7	NA	NA	TGTGCCAGCAGTAACCGACAGTCCTCCTCCTACGAGCAGTACTTC	CASSNRQSSSYEQYF
TRBV5-5	TRBJ2-7	NA	TRBD1	TGTGCCAGCAGCCTACGGGACAGGGAGAAGCAGTACTTC	CASSLRDREKQYF
TRBV2	TRBJ2-3	NA	NA	TGTGCCAGCAGTCCCCAGGAAACTTACACAGATACGCAGTATTTT	CASSPQETYTDTQYF
TRBV6-6	TRBJ2-1	once	TRBD1	TGTGCCAGCAGGAATGGACAGGGGCCCCTCTTC	CASRNGQGPLF
TRBV5-1	TRBJ2-1	NA	TRBD2	TGCGCCAGCAGCTTGGAGGGGCCCTGGGGAGGGCTTGAGCAGTTCTTC	CASSLEGPWGGLEQFF